This T cell receptor beta chain was sequenced during a study of cytomegalovirus exposure and HLA in healthy donors. General study findings and limits: Earlier analysis found most TCR beta V segments productive about 90% or about 30% of the time. Overall, under 200 TCR beta chains were annotated as cytomegalovirus-associated. Common viral pathogens (according to a later analysis) appeared linked to several of the most significant clusters. Available immune exposure information covered CMV serostatus only.

This clone was recorded a few times. Antigen: not known. Amplification used 60 Vbeta primers and 13 Jbeta primers. Using immunoSEQ multiplex PCR, the repertoire was profiled, and TCRdb retains in-frame clones only, with some absent. The sample includes 100,000 to 150,000 clones, over 70% seen only once; the top ten take 4%. There are 15 residues in the CDR3. V was shortened by 1 base and J by 0 bases, with 9 bases between the two germline ends. Germline V gene data show CDR1 as LGHNA and CDR2 as YSLEER. Sequencing input: PBMCs. This clonotype originated in a woman in her forties in good health and CMV-seronegative. The chain links TRBV4-3 to TRBJ1-1; no clear D gene. The CDR3 reads CASSQGEALNTEAFF. The CDR3 coding sequence is TGCGCCAGCAGCCAAGGGGAGGCTTTGAACACTGAAGCTTTCTTT.